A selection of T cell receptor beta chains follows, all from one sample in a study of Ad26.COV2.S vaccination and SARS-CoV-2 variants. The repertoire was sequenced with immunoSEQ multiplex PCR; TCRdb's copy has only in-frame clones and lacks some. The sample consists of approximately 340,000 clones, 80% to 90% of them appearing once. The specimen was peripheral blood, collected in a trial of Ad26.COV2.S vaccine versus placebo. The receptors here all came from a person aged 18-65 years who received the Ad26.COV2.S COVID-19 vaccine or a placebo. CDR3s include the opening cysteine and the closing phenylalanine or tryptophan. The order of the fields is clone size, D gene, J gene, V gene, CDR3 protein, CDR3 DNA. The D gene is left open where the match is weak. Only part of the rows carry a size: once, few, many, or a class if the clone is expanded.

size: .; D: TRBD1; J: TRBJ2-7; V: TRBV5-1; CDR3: CASSGERDRGWHEQYF; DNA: TGCGCCAGCAGCGGGGAAAGGGACAGGGGATGGCACGAGCAGTACTTC
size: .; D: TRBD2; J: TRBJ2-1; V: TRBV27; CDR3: CASSLRLAGAYNEQFF; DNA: TGTGCCAGCAGTTTAAGACTAGCGGGAGCGTACAATGAGCAGTTCTTC
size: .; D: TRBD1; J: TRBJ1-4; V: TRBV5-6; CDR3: CASSLGGTAPNEKLFF; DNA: TGTGCCAGCAGCTTGGGAGGGACAGCGCCTAATGAAAAACTGTTTTTT
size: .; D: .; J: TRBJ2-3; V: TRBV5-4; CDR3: CASSYRIRGTDTQYF; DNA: TGTGCCAGCAGCTATCGCATTAGGGGCACTGATACGCAGTATTTT
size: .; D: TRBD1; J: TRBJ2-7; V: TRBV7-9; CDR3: CASRRTGMASYEQYF; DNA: TGTGCCAGCAGGAGGACAGGGATGGCCTCCTACGAGCAGTACTTC
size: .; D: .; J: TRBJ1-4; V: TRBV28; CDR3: CASTELVNEKLFF; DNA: TGTGCCAGCACCGAACTTGTTAATGAAAAACTGTTTTTT
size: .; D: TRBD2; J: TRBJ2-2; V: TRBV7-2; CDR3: CASTIPGLALTGELFF; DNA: TGTGCCAGCACCATACCGGGACTAGCGCTCACCGGGGAGCTGTTTTTT
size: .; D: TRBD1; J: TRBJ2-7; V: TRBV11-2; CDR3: CASSYGTGGGYEQYF; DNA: TGTGCCAGCAGCTACGGGACAGGGGGCGGGTACGAGCAGTACTTC
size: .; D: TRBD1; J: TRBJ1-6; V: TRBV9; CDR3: CASSVEGGSGVHF; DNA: TGTGCCAGCAGCGTAGAAGGGGGCAGCGGCGTCCACTTT
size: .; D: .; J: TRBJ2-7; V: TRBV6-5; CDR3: CASRGVGSEQYF; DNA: TGTGCCAGCAGGGGTGTAGGTTCCGAGCAGTACTTC
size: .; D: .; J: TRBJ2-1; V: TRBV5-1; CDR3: CASNSGSGQFF; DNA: TGCGCCAGCAATTCCGGGAGCGGGCAGTTCTTC
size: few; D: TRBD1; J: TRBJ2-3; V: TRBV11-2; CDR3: CASSLNTGGDTQYF; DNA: TGTGCCAGCAGCTTAAATACAGGGGGAGATACGCAGTATTTT
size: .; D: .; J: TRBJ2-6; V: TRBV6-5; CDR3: CASSYFSSGANVLTF; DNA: TGTGCCAGCAGTTACTTCAGCTCTGGGGCCAACGTCCTGACTTTC
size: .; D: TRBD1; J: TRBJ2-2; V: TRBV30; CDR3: CAWTGTGRAGELFF; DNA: TGTGCCTGGACCGGGACAGGGAGGGCCGGGGAGCTGTTTTTT
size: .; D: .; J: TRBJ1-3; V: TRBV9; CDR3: CASSPRPSGNTIYF; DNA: TGTGCCAGCAGCCCTCGGCCTTCTGGAAACACCATATATTTT
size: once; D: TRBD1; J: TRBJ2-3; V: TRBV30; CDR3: CAWTTGAGTDTQYF; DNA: TGTGCCTGGACGACAGGGGCCGGCACAGATACGCAGTATTTT
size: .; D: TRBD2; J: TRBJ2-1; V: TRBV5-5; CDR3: CASSTTSGINEQFF; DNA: TGTGCCAGCAGCACGACTAGCGGGATCAATGAGCAGTTCTTC
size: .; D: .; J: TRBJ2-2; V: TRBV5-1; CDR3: CASSRGGAGSNTGELFF; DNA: TGCGCCAGCAGCCGAGGTGGGGCAGGTTCGAACACCGGGGAGCTGTTTTTT
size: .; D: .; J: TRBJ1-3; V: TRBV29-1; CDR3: CSVGGLSSGNTIYF; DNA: TGCAGCGTTGGGGGGCTTAGCTCTGGAAACACCATATATTTT
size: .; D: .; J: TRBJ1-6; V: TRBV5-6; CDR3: CASSFRPGSPLHF; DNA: TGTGCCAGCAGCTTCCGTCCTGGATCACCCCTCCACTTT
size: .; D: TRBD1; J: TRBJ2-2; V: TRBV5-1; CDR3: CASELTGGGGELFF; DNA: TGCGCCAGCGAGCTAACAGGGGGCGGCGGGGAGCTGTTTTTT
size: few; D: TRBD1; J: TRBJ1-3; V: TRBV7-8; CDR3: CASSFSGTGEGNTIYF; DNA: TGTGCCAGCAGCTTTAGCGGGACAGGGGAAGGAAACACCATATATTTT
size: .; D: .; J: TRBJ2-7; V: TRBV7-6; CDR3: CASSASASDLRRHKQYF; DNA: TGTGCCAGCAGCGCCTCCGCTAGCGACCTTAGACGACATAAGCAGTACTTC
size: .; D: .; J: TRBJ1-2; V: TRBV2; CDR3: CASSDAPTYGYTF; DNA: TGTGCCAGCTCGGACGCACCCACCTATGGCTACACCTTC
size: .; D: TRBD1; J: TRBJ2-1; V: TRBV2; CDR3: CASSEQKGQGANEQFF; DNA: TGTGCCAGCAGTGAACAGAAGGGACAGGGGGCAAATGAGCAGTTCTTC
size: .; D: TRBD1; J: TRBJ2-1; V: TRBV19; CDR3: CASSIDPDRAVFNEQFF; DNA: TGTGCCAGTAGTATAGATCCCGACAGGGCGGTTTTCAATGAGCAGTTCTTC
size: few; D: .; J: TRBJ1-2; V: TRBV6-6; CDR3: CASSYTAGDYGYTF; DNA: TGTGCCAGCAGTTATACTGCAGGGGACTATGGCTACACCTTC
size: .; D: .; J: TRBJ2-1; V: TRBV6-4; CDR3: CASSDYKHEQFF; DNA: TGTGCCAGCAGTGACTACAAGCACGAGCAGTTCTTC
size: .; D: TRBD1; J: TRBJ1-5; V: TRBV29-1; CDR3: CSAQQGIDQPQHF; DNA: TGCAGCGCACAACAGGGGATCGATCAGCCCCAGCATTTT
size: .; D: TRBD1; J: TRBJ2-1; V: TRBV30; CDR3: CAWSVPGGLHYEQFF; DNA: TGTGCCTGGAGTGTACCAGGGGGCCTACACTATGAGCAGTTCTTC
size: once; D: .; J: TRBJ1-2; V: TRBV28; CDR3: CASSSGGVPGYTF; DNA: TGTGCCAGCAGCTCGGGGGGCGTTCCTGGCTACACCTTC
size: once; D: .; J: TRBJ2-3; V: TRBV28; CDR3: CASSLLNPGRADTQYF; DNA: TGTGCCAGCAGTTTACTTAATCCCGGCCGCGCGGATACGCAGTATTTT
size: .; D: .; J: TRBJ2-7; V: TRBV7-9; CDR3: CASSHDSEQYF; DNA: TGTGCCAGCAGCCATGACTCCGAGCAGTACTTC
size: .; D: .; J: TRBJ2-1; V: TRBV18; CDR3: CASSPTVDNEQFF; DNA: TGTGCCAGCTCTCCGACAGTGGACAATGAGCAGTTCTTC
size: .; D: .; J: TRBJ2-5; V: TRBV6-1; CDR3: CASSEALNSPWETQYF; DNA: TGTGCCAGCAGTGAAGCGCTTAACTCCCCCTGGGAGACCCAGTACTTC
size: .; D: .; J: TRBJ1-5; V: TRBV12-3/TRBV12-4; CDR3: CASSYGGLRPQHF; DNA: TGTGCCAGCAGTTATGGGGGTCTTCGGCCCCAGCATTTT
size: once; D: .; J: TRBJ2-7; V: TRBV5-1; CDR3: CASSPAGNRDYEQYF; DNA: TGCGCCAGCAGCCCTGCAGGGAATCGGGACTACGAGCAGTACTTC
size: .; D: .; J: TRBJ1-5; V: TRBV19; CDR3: CASSSTGGNQPQHF; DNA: TGTGCCAGTAGTTCTACAGGAGGCAATCAGCCCCAGCATTTT
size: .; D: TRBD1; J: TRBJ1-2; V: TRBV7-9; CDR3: CASSLYRTGGLIYGYTF; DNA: TGTGCCAGCAGCTTATACAGGACAGGGGGATTGATCTATGGCTACACCTTC
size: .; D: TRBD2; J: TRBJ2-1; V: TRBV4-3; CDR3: CASSLGLAGGQNNEQFF; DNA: TGCGCCAGCAGCTTAGGACTAGCGGGAGGGCAGAACAATGAGCAGTTCTTC
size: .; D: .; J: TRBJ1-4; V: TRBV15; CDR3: CATRQANEKLFF; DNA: TGTGCCACCAGGCAGGCTAATGAAAAACTGTTTTTT
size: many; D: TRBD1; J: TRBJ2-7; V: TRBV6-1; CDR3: CASSEEGTGSYEQYF; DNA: TGTGCCAGCAGTGAAGAGGGGACAGGGAGCTACGAGCAGTACTTC
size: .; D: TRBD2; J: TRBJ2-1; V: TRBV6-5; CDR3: CASRPGTSNEQFF; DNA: TGTGCCAGCAGACCCGGGACTAGCAATGAGCAGTTCTTC
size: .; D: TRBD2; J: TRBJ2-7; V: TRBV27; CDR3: CASSTQLAVFSTSYEQYF; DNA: TGTGCCAGCAGTACCCAACTAGCGGTCTTCTCCACGTCCTACGAGCAGTACTTC
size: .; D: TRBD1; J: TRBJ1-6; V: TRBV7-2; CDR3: CASSDRDRNSPLHF; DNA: TGTGCCAGCAGCGACCGGGACAGGAATTCACCCCTCCACTTT
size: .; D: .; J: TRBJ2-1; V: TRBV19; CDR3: CASSIADEQFF; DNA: TGTGCCAGTAGTATCGCGGATGAGCAGTTCTTC
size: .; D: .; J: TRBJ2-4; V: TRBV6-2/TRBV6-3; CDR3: CASSSWGMAKNIQYF; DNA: TGTGCCAGCAGCTCCTGGGGGATGGCCAAAAACATTCAGTACTTC
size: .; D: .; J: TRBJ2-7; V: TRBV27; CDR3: CASSPSTGQRSYEQYF; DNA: TGTGCCAGCAGTCCAAGTACAGGGCAGCGGTCCTACGAGCAGTACTTC
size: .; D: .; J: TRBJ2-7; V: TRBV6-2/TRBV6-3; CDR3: CASSSFGPGYEQYF; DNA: TGTGCCAGCAGTTCGTTCGGACCCGGCTACGAGCAGTACTTC
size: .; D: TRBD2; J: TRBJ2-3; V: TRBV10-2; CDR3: CASSQLAGGVDTQYF; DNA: TGCGCCAGCAGCCAACTAGCGGGGGGGGTAGATACGCAGTATTTT
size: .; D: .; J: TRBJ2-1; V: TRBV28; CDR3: CASSTSVGGGFF; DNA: TGTGCCAGCAGTACATCAGTCGGGGGCGGGTTCTTC
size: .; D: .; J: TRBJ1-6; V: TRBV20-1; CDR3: CSASLIQESSYNSPLHF; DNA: TGCAGTGCTAGTCTCATACAGGAGAGCTCCTATAATTCACCCCTCCACTTT